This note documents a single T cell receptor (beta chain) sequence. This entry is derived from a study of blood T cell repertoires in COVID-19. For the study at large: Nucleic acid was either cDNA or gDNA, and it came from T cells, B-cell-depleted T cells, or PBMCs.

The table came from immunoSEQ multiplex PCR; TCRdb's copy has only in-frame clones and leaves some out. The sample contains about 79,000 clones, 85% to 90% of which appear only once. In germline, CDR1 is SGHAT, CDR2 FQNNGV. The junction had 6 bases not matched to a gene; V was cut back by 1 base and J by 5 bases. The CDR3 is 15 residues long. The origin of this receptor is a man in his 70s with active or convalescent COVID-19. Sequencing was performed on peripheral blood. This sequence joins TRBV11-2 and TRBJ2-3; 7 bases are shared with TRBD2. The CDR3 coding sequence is TGTGCCAGCAGCTTAGGAGGCGGGAGAGGAGATACGCAGTATTTT. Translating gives CASSLGGGRGDTQYF.